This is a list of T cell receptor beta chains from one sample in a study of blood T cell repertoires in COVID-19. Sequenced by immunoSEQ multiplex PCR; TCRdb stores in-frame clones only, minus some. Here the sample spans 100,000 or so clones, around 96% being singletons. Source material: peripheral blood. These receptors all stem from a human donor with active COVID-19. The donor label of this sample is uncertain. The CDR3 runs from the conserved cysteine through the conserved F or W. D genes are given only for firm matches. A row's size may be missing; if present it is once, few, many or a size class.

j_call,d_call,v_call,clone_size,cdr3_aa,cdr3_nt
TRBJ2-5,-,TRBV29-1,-,CSSAAEAQYF,TGCAGCTCGGCAGCGGAGGCCCAGTACTTC
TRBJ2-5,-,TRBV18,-,CASSQTATETQYF,TGTGCCAGCTCACAGACAGCGACAGAGACCCAGTACTTC
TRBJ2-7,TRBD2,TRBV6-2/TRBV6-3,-,CASSYSGSYYEQYF,TGTGCCAGCAGTTACAGCGGGAGTTACTACGAGCAGTACTTC
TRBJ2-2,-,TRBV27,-,CASSLRRTGELFF,TGTGCCAGCAGTTTGCGTCGCACCGGGGAGCTGTTTTTT
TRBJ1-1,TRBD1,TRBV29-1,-,CSVQQGNSEAFF,TGCAGCGTTCAACAGGGGAACAGTGAAGCTTTCTTT
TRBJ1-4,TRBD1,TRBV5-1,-,CASSKGAGNEKLFF,TGCGCCAGCAGCAAGGGGGCCGGTAATGAAAAACTGTTTTTT
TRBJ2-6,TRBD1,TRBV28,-,CASSFTGQGGTGANVLTF,TGTGCCAGCAGTTTTACGGGACAGGGAGGGACTGGGGCCAACGTCCTGACTTTC
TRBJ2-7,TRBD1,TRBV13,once,CASTDRQGFDEQYF,TGTGCCAGCACCGATCGACAGGGATTCGACGAGCAGTACTTC
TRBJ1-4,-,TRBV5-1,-,CASSLAVLGVSEKLFF,TGCGCCAGCAGCTTGGCGGTCTTGGGAGTCTCAGAAAAACTGTTTTTT
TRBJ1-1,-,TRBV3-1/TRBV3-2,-,CASSQKGGYTEAFF,TGTGCCAGCAGCCAAAAGGGAGGGTACACTGAAGCTTTCTTT
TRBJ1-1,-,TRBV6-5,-,CASSSPGAEAFF,TGTGCCAGCAGTAGCCCGGGAGCTGAAGCTTTCTTT
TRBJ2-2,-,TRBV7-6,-,CASSLGGNPNTGELFF,TGTGCCAGCAGCTTAGGAGGGAACCCGAACACCGGGGAGCTGTTTTTT
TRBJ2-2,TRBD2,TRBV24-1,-,CATEGRVGTGELFF,TGTGCCACCGAGGGGAGGGTGGGCACCGGGGAGCTGTTTTTT
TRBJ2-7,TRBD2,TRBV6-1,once,CASSEAQGGIYEQYF,TGTGCCAGCAGTGAAGCGCAGGGAGGGATCTACGAGCAGTACTTC
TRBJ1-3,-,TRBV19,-,CASKRSGNDRTSGNTIYF,TGTGCCAGTAAACGGTCAGGGAACGATCGAACCTCTGGAAACACCATATATTTT
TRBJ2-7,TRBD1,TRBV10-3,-,CAISERTGINEQYF,TGTGCCATCAGTGAGAGGACAGGGATAAACGAGCAGTACTTC
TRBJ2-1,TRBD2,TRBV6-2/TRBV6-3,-,CASSSTSGLVDEQFF,TGTGCCAGCAGTTCGACTAGCGGGTTGGTCGATGAGCAGTTCTTC
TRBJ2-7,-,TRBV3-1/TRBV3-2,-,CASSQYALDSYEQYF,TGTGCCAGCAGCCAATATGCCCTAGACTCCTACGAGCAGTACTTC
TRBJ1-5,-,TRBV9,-,CASSRAGQRQPQHF,TGTGCCAGCAGCCGAGCGGGACAAAGGCAGCCCCAGCATTTT
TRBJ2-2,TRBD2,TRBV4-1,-,CASSQVAGANTGELFF,TGCGCCAGCAGCCAAGTAGCGGGAGCGAACACCGGGGAGCTGTTTTTT
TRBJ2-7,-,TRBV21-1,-,CASSKVQGAEYEQYF,TGTGCCAGCAGCAAAGTACAGGGGGCGGAGTACGAGCAGTACTTC
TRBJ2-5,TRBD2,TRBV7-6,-,CASSQGLADYRYQETQYF,TGTGCCAGCAGCCAAGGACTAGCGGATTACCGGTACCAAGAGACCCAGTACTTC
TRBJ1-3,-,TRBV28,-,CASSFSAGTGNTIYF,TGTGCCAGCAGTTTTTCGGCGGGGACTGGAAACACCATATATTTT
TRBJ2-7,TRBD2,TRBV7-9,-,CASSLARGTTLTSYEQYF,TGTGCCAGCAGCTTAGCGCGTGGGACTACCCTGACATCCTACGAGCAGTACTTC
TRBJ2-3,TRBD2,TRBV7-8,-,CASRAGGDRRTQYF,TGTGCCAGTCGAGCGGGGGGGGACCGGAGGACGCAGTATTTT
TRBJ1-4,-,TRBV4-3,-,CASSQGSASGTNEKLFF,TGCGCCAGCAGCCAGGGATCCGCCTCAGGGACTAATGAAAAACTGTTTTTT
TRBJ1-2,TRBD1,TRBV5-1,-,CASSSQDRTNSGYTF,TGCGCCAGCAGCTCCCAGGACAGGACAAACTCTGGCTACACCTTC
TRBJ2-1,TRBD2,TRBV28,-,CASKLAGGPSSYNEQFF,TGTGCCAGCAAACTAGCGGGAGGCCCGAGCTCCTACAATGAGCAGTTCTTC
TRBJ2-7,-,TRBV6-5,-,CASSSTALSGQYF,TGTGCCAGCAGTTCGACGGCCTTAAGCGGGCAGTACTTC
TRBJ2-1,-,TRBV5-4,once,CASSLVLGASTYNEQFF,TGTGCCAGCAGCTTGGTTCTTGGGGCGAGCACCTACAATGAGCAGTTCTTC
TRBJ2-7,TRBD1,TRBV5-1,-,CASSLGQGVDEQYF,TGCGCCAGCAGCTTGGGACAGGGGGTGGACGAGCAGTACTTC
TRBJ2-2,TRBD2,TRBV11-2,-,CASSFKGGDTGELFF,TGTGCCAGCAGCTTTAAGGGAGGGGACACCGGGGAGCTGTTTTTT
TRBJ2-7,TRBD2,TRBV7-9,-,CASSQGLAGGVYEQYF,TGTGCCAGCAGCCAGGGACTAGCGGGGGGCGTTTACGAGCAGTACTTC
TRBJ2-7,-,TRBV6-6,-,CASSQTLRGGYIDEQYF,TGTGCCAGCAGTCAGACTCTGCGAGGCGGGTATATAGACGAGCAGTACTTC
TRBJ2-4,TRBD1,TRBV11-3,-,CASSLRGTGPNIQYF,TGTGCCAGCAGCTTACGGGGGACAGGCCCAAACATTCAGTACTTC
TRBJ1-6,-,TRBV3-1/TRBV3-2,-,CASSSYQGKESPLHF,TGTGCCAGCAGCTCTTACCAGGGAAAGGAATCACCCCTCCACTTT
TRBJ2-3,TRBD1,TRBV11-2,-,CASSLVDRLTSTDTQYF,TGTGCCAGCAGCTTAGTGGACAGGCTTACCAGCACAGATACGCAGTATTTT
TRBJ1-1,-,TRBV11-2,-,CASSPPRKGSGAFF,TGTGCCAGCAGCCCCCCCCGAAAGGGCTCGGGGGCTTTCTTT
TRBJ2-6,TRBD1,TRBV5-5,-,CASPRTGDVTGANVLTF,TGTGCCAGCCCTCGGACAGGGGACGTTACTGGGGCCAACGTCCTGACTTTC
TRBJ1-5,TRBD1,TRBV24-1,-,CATSDSGQGAGEPQHF,TGTGCCACCAGTGATTCGGGACAGGGGGCCGGGGAGCCCCAGCATTTT
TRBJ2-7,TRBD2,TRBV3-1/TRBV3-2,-,CASSQDTLAGVSEQYF,TGTGCCAGCAGCCAAGATACTCTAGCGGGAGTCTCCGAGCAGTACTTC
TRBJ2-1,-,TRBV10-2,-,CASSEARSQFF,TGCGCCAGCAGTGAGGCCAGATCTCAGTTCTTC
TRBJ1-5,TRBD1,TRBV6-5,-,CASRGGTEKQPQHF,TGTGCCAGCAGGGGTGGGACAGAAAAACAGCCCCAGCATTTT
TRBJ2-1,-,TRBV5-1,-,CASSPQGIVNEQFF,TGCGCCAGCAGCCCGCAGGGGATCGTCAATGAGCAGTTCTTC
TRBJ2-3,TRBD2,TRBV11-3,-,CASSYRAGGPDTQYF,TGTGCCAGCAGCTATAGAGCGGGGGGGCCAGATACGCAGTATTTT
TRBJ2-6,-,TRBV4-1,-,CASRPNFGGESSGANVLTF,TGCGCCAGCAGACCGAATTTTGGAGGAGAGAGCTCTGGGGCCAACGTCCTGACTTTC
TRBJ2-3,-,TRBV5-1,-,CASSLSGSSTDTQYF,TGCGCCAGCAGCTTGTCGGGTTCCAGCACAGATACGCAGTATTTT
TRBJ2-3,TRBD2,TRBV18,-,CASSPSSSGSLDTQYF,TGTGCCAGCTCCCCCAGCAGTAGCGGGAGTTTAGATACGCAGTATTTT
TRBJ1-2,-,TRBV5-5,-,CASSLELYGYTF,TGTGCCAGCAGCTTGGAGCTCTATGGCTACACCTTC
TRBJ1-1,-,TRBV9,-,CASSVGPGKTEAFF,TGTGCCAGCAGCGTAGGCCCAGGGAAGACTGAAGCTTTCTTT
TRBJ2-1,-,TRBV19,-,CASSLSASVTEQFF,TGTGCCAGTAGTCTTTCCGCTAGCGTAACGGAGCAGTTCTTC
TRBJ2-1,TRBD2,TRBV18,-,CASSPVAGSYNEQFF,TGTGCCAGCTCACCCGTAGCGGGTTCCTACAATGAGCAGTTCTTC
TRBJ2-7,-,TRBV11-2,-,CASSLVGGSYEQYF,TGTGCCAGCAGCTTAGTCGGTGGCTCCTACGAGCAGTACTTC
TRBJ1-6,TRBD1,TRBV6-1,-,CASSAPATGGNSPLHF,TGTGCCAGCAGTGCACCCGCAACAGGGGGCAATTCACCCCTCCACTTT